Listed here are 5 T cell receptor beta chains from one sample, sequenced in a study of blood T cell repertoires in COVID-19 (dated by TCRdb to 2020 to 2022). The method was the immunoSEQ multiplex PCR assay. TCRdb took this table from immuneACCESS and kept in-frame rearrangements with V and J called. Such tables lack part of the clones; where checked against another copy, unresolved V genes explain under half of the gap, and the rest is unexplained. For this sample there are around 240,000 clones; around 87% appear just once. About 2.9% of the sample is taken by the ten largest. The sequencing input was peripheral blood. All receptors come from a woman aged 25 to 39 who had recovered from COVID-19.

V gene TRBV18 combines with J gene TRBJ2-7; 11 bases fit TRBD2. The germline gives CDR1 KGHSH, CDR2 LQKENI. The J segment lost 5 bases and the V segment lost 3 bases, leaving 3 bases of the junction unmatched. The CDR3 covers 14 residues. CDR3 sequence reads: CASSPGLAENEQYF. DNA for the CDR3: TGTGCCAGCTCACCGGGACTAGCGGAAAACGAGCAGTACTTC.

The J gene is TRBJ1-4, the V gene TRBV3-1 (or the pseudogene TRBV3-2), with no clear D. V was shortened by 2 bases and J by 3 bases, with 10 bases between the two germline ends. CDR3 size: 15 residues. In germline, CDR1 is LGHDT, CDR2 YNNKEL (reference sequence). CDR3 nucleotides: TGTGCCAGCAGCCAATCTGCTCGGTCTAATGAAAAACTGTTTTTT. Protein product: CASSQSARSNEKLFF.

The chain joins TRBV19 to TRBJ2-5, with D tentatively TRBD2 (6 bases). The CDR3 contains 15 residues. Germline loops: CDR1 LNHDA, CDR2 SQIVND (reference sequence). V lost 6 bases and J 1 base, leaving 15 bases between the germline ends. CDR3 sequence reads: CASRAALGGQETQYF. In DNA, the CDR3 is TGTGCCAGTAGAGCTGCCCTGGGGGGCCAAGAGACCCAGTACTTC.

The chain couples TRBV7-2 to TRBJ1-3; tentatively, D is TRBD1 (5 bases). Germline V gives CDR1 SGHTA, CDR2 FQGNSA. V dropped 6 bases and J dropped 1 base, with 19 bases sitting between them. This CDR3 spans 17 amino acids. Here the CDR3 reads CASRFPAGGVSGNTIYF. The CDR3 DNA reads TGTGCCAGCAGGTTCCCGGCGGGGGGGGTATCTGGAAACACCATATATTTT.

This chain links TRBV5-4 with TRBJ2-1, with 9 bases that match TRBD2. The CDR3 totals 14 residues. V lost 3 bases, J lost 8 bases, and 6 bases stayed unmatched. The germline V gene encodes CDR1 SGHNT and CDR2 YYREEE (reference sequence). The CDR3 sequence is CASSSGLAQDEQFF. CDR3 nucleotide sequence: TGTGCCAGCAGCTCGGGACTAGCCCAGGATGAGCAGTTCTTC.